Listed here is a single T cell receptor beta chain. These data belong to a study of blood T cell repertoires in COVID-19. In the authors' workflow: The authors estimated nucleated cell counts from reference gene primer amplification. Here immunoSEQ multiplex PCR was the method, and the copy in TCRdb shows in-frame clones only, minus some. Clone size and the V and J calls come from that table; the DNA yielded D and trimming. The table has approximately 670,000 clones, approximately 90% seen once; the top ten hold over 0.2%. V gave up 6 bases and J gave up 0 bases; unmatched junction bases: 14. Per germline, CDR1 MNHEY and CDR2 SVGEGT. The CDR3 is 18 amino acids.

Input material: peripheral blood. J is TRBJ2-3 and V is TRBV6-2 or TRBV6-3; 8 nucleotides agree with TRBD2. This receptor was taken from a woman aged 18-30 years with acute or convalescent COVID-19. In nucleotides, the CDR3 is TGTGCCAGCAGCCAAGTCCGGGGGGGCCACCCAAGCACAGATACGCAGTATTTT. It encodes CASSQVRGGHPSTDTQYF.